This T cell receptor beta chain was found in a study of shared clonotypes between healthy human individuals. The overall study: The study used three CD4 naive, three CD4 memory, two CD8 naive and one CD8 memory plate per donor. Study-wide findings and caveats: The donor pool, a small one, limited the genetic and exposure-history diversity represented.

This CDR3 region has 18 residues. V lost 0 bases to trimming and J lost 5 bases; unmatched junction nucleotides: 6. CDR1 and CDR2 (germline): MGHDK, SYGVNS. The protocol was immunoSEQ multiplex PCR, while the TCRdb copy is restricted to in-frame clones and leaves out a portion. This sample carries around 600,000 clones, about 95% of them seen once, and the ten largest clones take about 0.11%. Concerning this clone itself: Antigen: not known.

CD45RO-negative cells were positively selected for CCR7, leaving out terminally differentiated effector memory CD45RA+ cells. The sample taken for sequencing was naive CD8+ T cells sorted from blood. V usage is TRBV25-1 and J usage is TRBJ2-3; 15 bases are a match to TRBD2. The source of this sequence is a woman in her 30s in good health. The CDR3 bases are TGTGCCAGCAGTGAATATTGGACTAGCGGGAGGGATAGAGATACGCAGTATTTT. Protein product: CASSEYWTSGRDRDTQYF.